This entry is about one T cell receptor beta chain. Its target is unknown. This sample stems from a study of cytomegalovirus exposure and HLA in healthy donors. Amplification used 60 Vbeta primers and 13 Jbeta primers. Only in-frame clones appear in the TCRdb table, and some are missing; sequencing was by immunoSEQ multiplex PCR. This table holds 90,000 to 120,000 clones, 76% found once. CDR3 size: 15 residues. Trimming pared 7 bases from V and 1 base from J, leaving 17 bases between. Germline V gives CDR1 SGHTS, CDR2 YDEGEE. Study-wide findings and caveats: In a later analysis, HLA-associated beta chains showed higher expansion and lower generation probabilities than comparable chains. TRBV6-2, TRBV6-3 and other indistinguishable V segments were excluded. The majority of TCR sequences were rare, yet some public TCRs appeared in many donors. The study designated some 180 TCR beta chains cytomegalovirus-associated.

This receptor was identified in a woman between 45 and 60 years old in good health and CMV-seropositive. Sequenced input: PBMCs. This sequence joins TRBV5-8 and TRBJ1-2; no reliable D call. In DNA form, the CDR3 reads TGTGCCAGCGACCAACCGACCCACAGTAACTATGGCTACACCTTC. Encoded protein: CASDQPTHSNYGYTF.